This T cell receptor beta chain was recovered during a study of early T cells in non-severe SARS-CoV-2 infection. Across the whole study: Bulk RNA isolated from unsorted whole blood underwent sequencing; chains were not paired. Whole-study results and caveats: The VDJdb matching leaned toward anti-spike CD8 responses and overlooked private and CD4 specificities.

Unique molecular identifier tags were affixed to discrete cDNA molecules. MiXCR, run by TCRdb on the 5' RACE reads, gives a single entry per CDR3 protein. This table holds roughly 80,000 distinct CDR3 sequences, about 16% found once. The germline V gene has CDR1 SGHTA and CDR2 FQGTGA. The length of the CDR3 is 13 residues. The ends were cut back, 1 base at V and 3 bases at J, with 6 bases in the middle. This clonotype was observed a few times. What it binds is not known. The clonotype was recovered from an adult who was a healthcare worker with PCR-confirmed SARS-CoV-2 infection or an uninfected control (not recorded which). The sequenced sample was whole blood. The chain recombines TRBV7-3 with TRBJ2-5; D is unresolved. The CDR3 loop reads CASSLIAEETQYF. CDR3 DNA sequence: TGTGCCAGCAGCTTAATAGCTGAAGAGACCCAGTACTTC.